This T cell receptor (beta chain) is from a study of OX40 agonist ivuxolimab in advanced cancers. Exclusion of a patient followed from autoimmune disease history or systemic immunosuppression. Study-wide points: CD8+ T cells averaged more expanded clones than CD4+. At doses 0.1 to 3.0 mg/kg, CD4+ and CD8+ clones expanded.

The repertoire was sequenced with immunoSEQ multiplex PCR; TCRdb's copy has only in-frame clones and lacks some. This repertoire shows approximately 62,000 clones, roughly nine tenths found once; its top ten account for about 12%. The germline V gene encodes CDR1 LGHNA and CDR2 YSLEER. The V segment lost 4 bases and the J segment 5 bases; nucleotides outside the gene matches: 5. This CDR3 spans 15 amino acids. As for this clone: The antigen remains undetermined.

The sample in question was CD4+ or CD8+ T cells sorted from blood, obtained in a trial of the OX40 agonist ivuxolimab. This receptor was identified in an adult with an advanced solid tumor such as melanoma, head and neck, liver or kidney cancer. The genes are TRBV4-3 and TRBJ1-2; 12 positions agree with TRBD1. The CDR3: CASSPRGQGAYGYTF. CDR3 bases: TGCGCCAGCAGCCCACGGGGACAGGGGGCGTATGGCTACACCTTC.